Listed here are 21 T cell receptor beta chains from one sample, sequenced in a study of T cells expressing NK-cell markers. TCRdb reprocessed the 5' RACE reads, keeping one entry per CDR3 protein, no DNA. This listing includes hundreds of thousands of distinct CDR3 sequences. Sequencing input: blood T cells: a sorted CD56 or NKG2C T cell subset, CD4+ or CD8+ T cells, or bulk PBMC T cells (not recorded which). The receptor source for this set is a woman between 18 and 70 years old in good health.

The J gene is TRBJ1-1, the V gene TRBV11-2. Per the germline V gene, CDR1 is SGHAT and CDR2 is FQNNGV. The CDR3 is 12 residues long. CDR3 loop: CASSFVNTEAFF.

The V and J genes are TRBV10-1 and TRBJ1-1; TCRdb lists TRBD1, though no DNA is available to test this call. Germline CDR1 is WNHNN and CDR2 is SYGVQD (reference sequence). The CDR3 spans 14 residues. This CDR3 reads CASRPQGQNTEAFF.

The chain is built from TRBV27 and TRBJ2-3. CDR3 length equals 16 residues. Germline V lookup: CDR1 MNHEY, CDR2 SMNVEV (reference sequence). CDR3 loop: CASSLRQAASTDTQYF.

V usage is TRBV11-3 and J usage is TRBJ2-1; no DNA is available, so the TRBD1 call from TCRdb remains unchecked. CDR1 SGHNT and CDR2 YENEEA come from the germline V gene. CDR3 length: 14 amino acids. The CDR3 loop reads CASSIQGGYNEQFF.

The chain carries TRBV5-1 and TRBJ2-1. CDR1 is SGHRS and CDR2 is YFSETQ in the germline V gene. The CDR3 spans 15 residues. CDR3 sequence reads: CATTVFGSSYNEQFF.

The chain has TRBV4-2 and TRBJ2-1; TCRdb proposes TRBD2, but this gene call is untestable without DNA. Per the germline V gene, CDR1 is LGHNA and CDR2 is YNFKEQ. The CDR3 covers 15 residues. CDR3 amino acids: CASSGGRLADNEQFF.

The gene calls are TRBV4-2 and TRBJ1-5; with no DNA, the TCRdb D assignment of TRBD1 cannot be verified. CDR1 LGHNA and CDR2 YNFKEQ come from the germline V gene. There are 18 residues in the CDR3. CDR3 loop: CASSQITGGDYSNQPQHF.

The V and J genes are TRBV6-5 and TRBJ2-7. This CDR3 region has 14 residues. Germline V gene data show CDR1 as MNHEY and CDR2 as SVGAGI. This CDR3 is CASSYDIGSYEQYF.

The chain links TRBV20-1 to TRBJ2-1; TCRdb picks TRBD2, but there is no DNA to check that call. From germline, CDR1 is DFQATT and CDR2 SNEGSKA (reference sequence). CDR3 length: 16 residues. The CDR3 loop reads CSARLAGLSSYNEQFF.

This chain joins TRBV6-1 and TRBJ2-3; absent DNA, TCRdb's TRBD2 call cannot be checked. The germline V gene encodes CDR1 MNHNS and CDR2 SASEGT. CDR3 length: 16 residues. The CDR3 loop is CASSPLAGGPIDTQYF.

The rearrangement joins TRBV19 to TRBJ2-7; TCRdb lists TRBD2, though no DNA is available to test this call. The CDR3 extends over 14 amino acids. Germline V gene data show CDR1 as LNHDA and CDR2 as SQIVND (reference sequence). The CDR3 loop is CASRSGGPKYEQYF. The full variable domain, in which reference TRBV19 and TRBJ2-7 provide the parts outside the CDR3, is DGGITQSPKYLFRKEGQNVTLSCEQNLNHDAMYWYRQDPGQGLRLIYYSQIVNDFQKGDIAEGYSVSREKKESFPLTVTSAQKNPTAFYLCASRSGGPKYEQYFGPGTRLTVT.

The V gene is TRBV7-6, the J gene TRBJ2-1; checking the TCRdb D call of TRBD1 is not possible without DNA. This CDR3 is built from 14 residues. Germline CDR1 SGHVS, CDR2 FNYEAQ. CDR3 in amino acids: CASSTGRGYNEQFF.

This chain connects TRBV4-3 to TRBJ2-1; there is no DNA to check the TCRdb D call of TRBD1. The CDR3 consists of 14 residues. From germline, CDR1 is LGHNA and CDR2 YSLEER. CDR3 residues: CASSRTDRNNEQFF.

The chain uses TRBV28 and TRBJ1-1. This CDR3 has 12 amino acids. The germline V gene has CDR1 MDHEN and CDR2 SYDVKM. The chain's CDR3 is CASSLLSGEAFF. Looking up the rest from reference TRBV28 and TRBJ1-1 gives the full variable domain: DVKVTQSSRYLVKRTGEKVFLECVQDMDHENMFWYRQDPGLGLRLIYFSYDVKMKEKGDIPEGYSVSREKKERFSLILESASTNQTSMYLCASSLLSGEAFFGQGTRLTVV.

The chain recombines TRBV20-1 with TRBJ1-5; the D gene TCRdb calls, TRBD1, cannot be checked with no DNA. This CDR3 contains 14 residues. The germline V gene encodes CDR1 DFQATT and CDR2 SNEGSKA (reference sequence). This CDR3 is CSAINRGSNQPQHF.

This chain joins TRBV6-1 and TRBJ2-7; TCRdb designates TRBD1, a call that cannot be tested without DNA. The germline V gene has CDR1 MNHNS and CDR2 SASEGT. This CDR3 region has 14 residues. The CDR3 region is CASKGGGEVTEQYF.

The rearrangement uses TRBV25-1 and TRBJ2-1; as DNA is missing, the TRBD2 call by TCRdb cannot be tested. Germline values: CDR1 MGHDK, CDR2 SYGVNS. The CDR3 covers 15 residues. CDR3 amino acids: CASSELAANYNEQFF.

The chain employs TRBV5-1 and TRBJ1-3; there is no DNA to check the TCRdb D call of TRBD1. The CDR3 is made up of 14 amino acids. From germline, CDR1 is SGHRS and CDR2 YFSETQ. CDR3 protein: CASSIGGTGNTIYF.

The CDR3 sequence: CASSRQTGHSPLHF. The chain uses TRBV19 and TRBJ1-6; TCRdb proposes TRBD1, but this gene call is untestable without DNA. There are 14 residues in the CDR3. The germline V gene has CDR1 LNHDA and CDR2 SQIVND (reference sequence).

The rearrangement joins TRBV10-3 to TRBJ1-2; the TCRdb call, TRBD1, lacks DNA for checking. The germline gives CDR1 ENHRY, CDR2 SYGVKD. The CDR3 is 15 amino acids. CDR3 residues: CATGRGRDGIGGYTF.

The chain is built from TRBV18 and TRBJ1-1; with no DNA, the TCRdb D assignment of TRBD1 cannot be verified. CDR1 is KGHSH and CDR2 is LQKENI in the germline V gene. The CDR3 is made up of 15 amino acids. CDR3 region: CASSRTGFMNTEAFF.